One and the same sample provided the 22 T cell receptor beta chains below, sequenced in a study of CD8+ T cells in alopecia areata. Reverse transcription of extracted RNA yielded cDNA, which provided the sequencing template. Some clones are missing from TCRdb's copy, which holds only in-frame ones; the method was immunoSEQ multiplex PCR. The data contain approximately 180,000 clones, roughly 65% of them singletons. Source: CD4+ T cells sorted from blood, taken at week 0. The receptors here all came from a human donor with alopecia areata.

The gene calls are TRBV29-1 and TRBJ2-1; D gene unclear. V lost 0 bases and J 0 bases, leaving 3 bases between the germline ends. CDR1 and CDR2 from the germline V gene are SQVTM and ANQGSEA. This CDR3 is built from 13 residues. In DNA form, the CDR3 reads TGCAGCGTTGAAGAGGACTCCTACAATGAGCAGTTCTTC. This encodes CSVEEDSYNEQFF.

The chain combines TRBV7-8 with TRBJ2-7; D not resolved. V was pared by 0 bases and J by 3 bases, with 6 bases between. The germline V gene encodes CDR1 SGHVS and CDR2 FQNEAQ. The CDR3 consists of 13 residues. The CDR3 region is CASSLALVYEQYF. As DNA, the CDR3 is TGTGCCAGCAGCTTAGCGCTAGTCTACGAGCAGTACTTC.

The V gene is TRBV12-5, the J gene TRBJ2-7; possibly TRBD1 or TRBD2 for D (5 bases each). This CDR3 region has 15 residues. Germline CDR1 LGHNT, CDR2 FRNRAP. V was shortened by 1 base and J by 0 bases, with 10 bases between the two germline ends. Here the CDR3 DNA reads TGTGCTAGTGGTTTGGCCGGGGCTAGCTCCTACGAGCAGTACTTC. Translating it yields CASGLAGASSYEQYF.

The rearrangement links TRBV5-1 to TRBJ1-1; D is perhaps TRBD1 (5 bases). V was trimmed by 4 bases and J by 1 base, leaving 14 bases between them. Germline assignment: CDR1 SGHRS and CDR2 YFSETQ. The CDR3 length is 15 residues. Here the CDR3 reads CASSPRGDQNTEAFF. CDR3 DNA sequence: TGCGCCAGCAGCCCCCGGGGGGACCAGAACACTGAAGCTTTCTTT.

The rearrangement links TRBV6-5 to TRBJ1-4; possible D gene TRBD1, 5 bases. Germline assignment: CDR1 MNHEY and CDR2 SVGAGI. V dropped 7 bases and J dropped 7 bases, with 13 bases sitting between them. The CDR3 spans 13 residues. The CDR3 coding sequence is TGTGCCAGCACTTGGGATAGGGGTGAAAAACTGTTTTTT. Translated: CASTWDRGEKLFF.

The chain has TRBV7-2 and TRBJ2-1, with no clear D. Trimming removed 5 bases from V and 3 bases from J, with 8 bases in between. The CDR3 is 13 residues long. CDR1 and CDR2 (germline): SGHTA, FQGNSA. Written as DNA, the CDR3 is TGTGCCAGCAGCCCCACTGGCTACAATGAGCAGTTCTTC. As protein: CASSPTGYNEQFF. Looking up the rest from reference TRBV7-2 and TRBJ2-1 gives the full variable domain: GAGVSQSPSNKVTEKGKDVELRCDPISGHTALYWYRQSLGQGLEFLIYFQGNSAPDKSGLPSDRFSAERTGGSVSTLTIQRTQQEDSAVYLCASSPTGYNEQFFGPGTRLTVL.

This clone was detected once. The genes are TRBV11-3 and TRBJ2-1; 7 positions match TRBD1. Germline V gene lookup returns CDR1 SGHNT and CDR2 YENEEA. With V trimmed by 1 base and J by 10 bases, 4 bases remained unmatched. The CDR3 has 13 amino acids. This CDR3 is CASSLVGDREQFF. CDR3 coding DNA: TGTGCCAGCAGCTTAGTTGGGGACAGAGAGCAGTTCTTC.

The chain uses TRBV6-5 and TRBJ1-4; 7 bases map to TRBD1. The CDR3 runs 13 residues. V gave up 6 bases and J gave up 8 bases; unmatched junction bases: 6. Germline-derived CDR1 and CDR2 are MNHEY and SVGAGI. The CDR3 DNA reads as TGTGCCAGCAGGCCCCCGACAGGGGAAAAACTGTTTTTT. This encodes CASRPPTGEKLFF.

This clone appeared a few times. This sample includes further DNA sequences coding for the same CDR3. The CDR3 coding sequence is TGTGCCTGGGACAGGGGGCAAGAGACCCAGTACTTC. Translation gives CAWDRGQETQYF. The chain carries TRBV30 and TRBJ2-5, with TRBD1 matching 9 bases. Germline CDR1 is GTSNPN and CDR2 is SVGIG (reference sequence). This CDR3 is 12 amino acids long. V lost 5 bases, J lost 2 bases, and 0 bases stayed unmatched.

This chain uses TRBV27 with TRBJ1-1; tentative D call: TRBD1 (5 bases). This CDR3 is built from 13 residues. V was cut by 5 bases and J by 4 bases, with 11 bases left in between. Germline V CDR1 and CDR2: MNHEY, SMNVEV (reference sequence). CDR3 coding DNA: TGTGCCAGCAGTGGGGCAGGGCGCACTGAAGCTTTCTTT. The encoded protein is CASSGAGRTEAFF.

The chain is built from TRBV29-1 and TRBJ2-3; no firm D call. The CDR3 has 11 amino acids. V was trimmed by 7 bases and J by 2 bases, leaving 7 bases between them. Germline CDR1 reads SQVTM; CDR2 reads ANQGSEA. As DNA, the CDR3 is TGCAGCGCGACGAACACAGATACGCAGTATTTT. This codes for CSATNTDTQYF.

The CDR3 sequence: CASSPQGGFGSPLHF. The CDR3 DNA reads as TGTGCCAGCAGTCCACAGGGAGGGTTTGGTTCACCCCTCCACTTT. The J gene is TRBJ1-6, the V gene TRBV27, with D possibly TRBD1 on 6 matching bases. V was shortened by 5 bases and J by 9 bases, with 17 bases between the two germline ends. The CDR3 spans 15 residues. The germline gives CDR1 MNHEY, CDR2 SMNVEV (reference sequence).

The chain joins TRBV5-6 to TRBJ2-5, with 8 bases that match TRBD2. Germline CDR1 SGHDT, CDR2 YYEEEE. This CDR3 contains 14 residues. Trimming at V came to 1 base and at J to 6 bases, leaving 5 bases not matched to a gene. Here the CDR3 reads CASSLSGGRKTQYF. The DNA for the CDR3 is TGTGCCAGCAGCTTGAGCGGGGGCAGAAAGACCCAGTACTTC.

V gene TRBV30 combines with J gene TRBJ1-2; D is perhaps TRBD1 (5 bases). This CDR3 contains 13 residues. The ends were cut back, 1 base at V and 4 bases at J, with 10 bases in the middle. Germline-derived CDR1 and CDR2 are GTSNPN and SVGIG (reference sequence). CDR3 protein: CAWSAKGIYGYTF. CDR3 nucleotides: TGTGCCTGGAGTGCGAAGGGGATCTATGGCTACACCTTC.

The chain is built from TRBV7-9 and TRBJ1-2; no clear D gene. The CDR3 loop spans 15 amino acids. V was shortened by 2 bases and J by 5 bases, with 15 bases between the two germline ends. In germline, CDR1 is SEHNR, CDR2 FQNEAQ (reference sequence). The CDR3 spells CASSLWPREGYGYTF. The DNA for the CDR3 is TGTGCCAGCAGCTTATGGCCGCGGGAAGGGTATGGCTACACCTTC.

J is TRBJ1-6 and V is TRBV30; D remains unclear. CDR3 length: 13 amino acids. Per the germline V gene, CDR1 is GTSNPN and CDR2 is SVGIG (reference sequence). The germline V and J ends were trimmed by 4 bases and 2 bases, with 6 bases remaining between them. The CDR3 is CAWTGAYNSPLHF. The CDR3 nucleotides read TGTGCCTGGACAGGCGCCTATAATTCACCCCTCCACTTT.

This rearrangement joins TRBV6-6 to TRBJ1-6, with unresolved D. The CDR3 spans 12 residues. Between the trimmed V and J ends, which lost 8 bases and 9 bases, there was a span of 11 bases. Germline V gene data show CDR1 as MNHNY and CDR2 as SVGAGI (reference sequence). This CDR3 reads CASGDYGSPLHF. The CDR3, as DNA: TGTGCCAGCGGGGATTACGGTTCACCCCTCCACTTT.

V usage is TRBV4-3 and J usage is TRBJ1-6; D ambiguous. Germline V lookup: CDR1 LGHNA, CDR2 YSLEER. The CDR3 is 12 amino acids. V was trimmed by 1 base and J by 7 bases, leaving 2 bases between them. The CDR3 DNA reads as TGCGCCAGCAGCCAAGGAAATTCACCCCTCCACTTT. Translation: CASSQGNSPLHF.

This clone was detected only a few times. V is TRBV7-2 and J is TRBJ2-3; D is ambiguous. Germline CDR1 is SGHTA and CDR2 is FQGNSA. V was cut by 4 bases and J by 1 base, with 12 bases left in between. The CDR3 is 15 amino acids. CDR3 DNA sequence: TGTGCCAGCAGCTCCGGCAGAGGTCGCACAGATACGCAGTATTTT. This encodes CASSSGRGRTDTQYF.

There are a few counts of this clone. The chain is built from TRBV25-1 and TRBJ1-2; possible D gene TRBD1, 6 bases. The CDR3 has 14 amino acids. V was clipped by 7 bases and J by 3 bases, with 15 bases between them. CDR1 and CDR2 from the germline V gene are MGHDK and SYGVNS. The CDR3 loop reads CASTTGTLDYGYTF. Here the CDR3 DNA reads TGTGCCAGCACCACAGGGACCCTCGACTATGGCTACACCTTC.

This sequence joins TRBV6-1 and TRBJ1-5; unclear D gene. V lost 10 bases to trimming and J lost 0 bases, with 16 bases between them. CDR3 size: 15 residues. The germline V gene encodes CDR1 MNHNS and CDR2 SASEGT. The CDR3 is CATSIEGYSNQPQHF. CDR3 in DNA: TGTGCCACCTCCATCGAGGGATATAGCAATCAGCCCCAGCATTTT.

In nucleotides, the CDR3 is TGCAGCGCTTGGACAGGGAAATCCTACGAGCAGTACTTC. Translation: CSAWTGKSYEQYF. This rearrangement joins TRBV29-1 to TRBJ2-7; 8 bases map to TRBD1. The CDR3 has 13 residues. Germline-derived CDR1 and CDR2 are SQVTM and ANQGSEA. V was pared by 7 bases and J by 1 base, with 6 bases of the junction left unmatched.